Below are 13 T cell receptor beta chains sequenced from a single sample in a study of shared clonotypes between healthy human individuals. Here immunoSEQ multiplex PCR was the method, and the copy in TCRdb shows in-frame clones only, minus some. The sample has 900,000 to 1,200,000 clones, approximately 80% seen once. The sample taken for sequencing was memory CD4+ T cells from PBMCs. Subset given: CD45RA-negative fraction. These receptors originate from a young man in good health. Some clones in this sample may be carry-over from other donors' samples.

This chain links TRBV15 with TRBJ2-1; D possibly matches TRBD1 or TRBD2 (5 bases each). The germline V gene encodes CDR1 LNHNV and CDR2 YYDKDF (reference sequence). The CDR3 covers 17 residues. The ends were cut back, 5 bases at V and 6 bases at J, with 23 bases in the middle. CDR3 residues: CATSRLPGWEYGNEQFF. CDR3 coding DNA: TGTGCCACCAGCCGACTTCCAGGGTGGGAGTACGGCAATGAGCAGTTCTTC.

With respect to this clone: This may be a read error, as it is one base from a much larger clone. V and J are TRBV30 and TRBJ2-3; D is ambiguous. V lost 3 bases, J lost 2 bases, and 3 bases lay in between. The CDR3 runs to 11 residues. CDR1 is GTSNPN, CDR2 SVGIG, per germline (reference sequence). DNA of the CDR3: TGTGCCTGGAGGGCCACAGATACGCAGTATTTT. It encodes CAWRATDTQYF.

The chain recombines TRBV28 with TRBJ1-1; the D is unclear. The germline V gene has CDR1 MDHEN and CDR2 SYDVKM. The CDR3 length is 14 residues. V gave up 6 bases and J gave up 5 bases, with 16 bases separating them. The DNA of the CDR3 is TGTGCCAGCAGGGCGTGGGGAGAGAGGACTGAAGCTTTCTTT. This translates into CASRAWGERTEAFF.

V usage is TRBV28 and J usage is TRBJ2-7, with 7 bases aligning to TRBD2. With V trimmed by 10 bases and J by 2 bases, 8 bases remained unmatched. This CDR3 region has 13 residues. Germline loops: CDR1 MDHEN, CDR2 SYDVKM. The CDR3 protein is CATGTTSTYEQYF. CDR3 nucleotides: TGTGCCACCGGGACTACCTCTACCTACGAGCAGTACTTC.

This clone was seen at least ten times. Other DNA sequences of this sample code for an identical CDR3. V is TRBV10-3 and J is TRBJ1-1; D unclear. V was clipped by 4 bases and J by 1 base, with 4 bases between them. This CDR3 spans 12 amino acids. Looked up from germline, CDR1 is ENHRY and CDR2 is SYGVKD. The CDR3 spells CAISGGNTEAFF. The CDR3 DNA sequence: TGTGCCATCAGTGGGGGGAACACTGAAGCTTTCTTT.

The V gene is TRBV5-1, the J gene TRBJ2-1, with a tentative D call TRBD2 (7 bases). The CDR3 contains 15 residues. CDR1 SGHRS and CDR2 YFSETQ come from the germline V gene. Deletions cut 7 bases from V and 10 bases from J, with 24 bases between. DNA of the CDR3: TGCGCCAGCTACGGGGGCCCTAGCGGCCCGCGGGAGCAGTTCTTC. Its protein product is CASYGGPSGPREQFF.

This clone has only one observation. DNA of the CDR3: TGCAGCGTTGTTGTGCACACGAGAGAGACCCAGTACTTC. Translation: CSVVVHTRETQYF. The chain has TRBV29-1 and TRBJ2-5, with unresolved D. Germline CDR1 SQVTM, CDR2 ANQGSEA. V lost 4 bases to trimming and J lost 4 bases, with 13 bases between them. This CDR3 is built from 13 residues.

V is TRBV10-3 and J is TRBJ1-3; tentatively, D is TRBD1 (5 bases). The CDR3 has 16 residues. Deletions cut 5 bases from V and 2 bases from J, with 16 bases between. The germline V gene encodes CDR1 ENHRY and CDR2 SYGVKD. The CDR3 DNA reads TGTGCCATCAGTTCGCAGGCCGGGGGAGCTGGAAACACCATATATTTT. Its translation is CAISSQAGGAGNTIYF.

The chain carries TRBV4-2 and TRBJ2-7, with 7 positions matching TRBD1. Germline CDR1 reads LGHNA; CDR2 reads YNFKEQ. Trimming at V came to 5 bases and at J to 2 bases, leaving 9 bases not matched to a gene. This CDR3 is built from 15 residues. The CDR3 DNA reads as TGTGCCAGCAGCGCCGGACAGGTAAAAACCTACGAGCAGTACTTC. As protein: CASSAGQVKTYEQYF.

In regard to this clone: A single base separates this from a much larger clone, so it may be a read error. The V and J genes are TRBV2 and TRBJ1-1; D is perhaps TRBD1 (5 bases). The CDR3 has 15 amino acids. Germline V gives CDR1 SNHLY, CDR2 FYNNEI. DNA for the CDR3: TGTGTCAGCAGGTTAACGACAGATATGAACACTGAAGCTTTCTTT. It encodes CVSRLTTDMNTEAFF.

This chain connects TRBV5-1 to TRBJ2-2; D perhaps matches TRBD1 (6 bases). Germline-derived CDR1 and CDR2 are SGHRS and YFSETQ. This CDR3 is built from 15 residues. The V and J ends lost 4 bases and 0 bases respectively, with 10 bases between them. For the CDR3, the DNA is TGCGCCAGCAGCCAAGACAGGTCGAACACCGGGGAGCTGTTTTTT. This translates into CASSQDRSNTGELFF.

This clone was detected a few times. The sample holds other DNA sequences that translate to the same CDR3. The chain has TRBV29-1 and TRBJ2-3; D unclear. Germline V gene lookup returns CDR1 SQVTM and CDR2 ANQGSEA. The CDR3 covers 13 residues. V lost 7 bases, J lost 0 bases, and 11 bases lay in between. CDR3: CSAARTSTDTQYF. DNA of the CDR3: TGCAGCGCGGCGAGGACGAGCACAGATACGCAGTATTTT.

This rearrangement joins TRBV5-1 to TRBJ2-7; perhaps D is TRBD1 or TRBD2 (6 bases each). The ends were cut back, 4 bases at V and 3 bases at J, with 17 bases in the middle. The CDR3 sequence is 15 residues long. Looked up from germline, CDR1 is SGHRS and CDR2 is YFSETQ. The CDR3 loop is CASSPSGGPRYEQYF. The CDR3 coding sequence is TGCGCCAGCAGCCCCTCTGGGGGGCCTCGCTACGAGCAGTACTTC.